This T cell receptor beta chain emerged from a study of cytomegalovirus exposure and HLA in healthy donors. The CDR3 has 14 amino acids. Germline V lookup: CDR1 SEHNR, CDR2 FQNEAQ (reference sequence). The junction had 4 bases not matched to a gene; V was cut back by 4 bases and J by 8 bases. This clone was observed a single time. The PCR employed 60 Vbeta primers together with 13 Jbeta primers. TCRdb keeps only in-frame clones here, not all; method: immunoSEQ multiplex PCR. The sample shows fewer than 150,000 clones, around three quarters of them seen only once. Material: PBMCs. The chain recombines TRBV7-9 with TRBJ2-3; the match to TRBD2 covers 12 bases. This clonotype originated in a man between 40 and 49 years old in good health and CMV-seropositive. The CDR3 region is CASSSGLAGSTQYF. The DNA of the CDR3 is TGTGCCAGCAGCTCCGGACTAGCGGGAAGTACGCAGTATTTT. Full variable domain (outside the CDR3, taken from reference TRBV7-9 and TRBJ2-3): DTGVSQNPRHKITKRGQNVTFRCDPISEHNRLYWYRQTLGQGPEFLTYFQNEAQLEKSRLLSDRFSAERPKGSFSTLEIQRTEQGDSAMYLCASSSGLAGSTQYFGPGTRLTVL.